Shown below are 32 T cell receptor beta chains from a single sample sequenced in a study of blood T cell repertoires in COVID-19. Data came from immunoSEQ multiplex PCR; TCRdb stores just in-frame clones and leaves some out. The sample has approximately 200,000 clones; over 75% are singletons. The specimen sequenced was PBMCs or T cells enriched from blood (not recorded which). The receptor set was obtained from a man aged 40-50 years who had recovered from COVID-19.

The chain links TRBV4-1 to TRBJ1-1, with 9 bases fitting TRBD1. The CDR3 length is 15 residues. With V trimmed by 1 base and J by 5 bases, 5 bases remained unmatched. From germline, CDR1 is MGHRA and CDR2 YSYEKL. CDR3 region: CASSQVGQGKTEAFF. The CDR3 DNA reads TGCGCCAGCAGCCAAGTAGGACAGGGGAAGACTGAAGCTTTCTTT.

The chain has TRBV2 and TRBJ1-5, with no clear D. The CDR3 runs 15 residues. Germline-derived CDR1 and CDR2 are SNHLY and FYNNEI. V was pared by 2 bases and J by 0 bases, with 8 bases between. The DNA of the CDR3 is TGTGCCAGCAGTGAACGGGAAGGTAGCAATCAGCCCCAGCATTTT. This gives the protein CASSEREGSNQPQHF.

This clone has only a few counts. The J gene is TRBJ1-6, the V gene TRBV5-1; D is perhaps TRBD1 (6 bases). Germline assignment: CDR1 SGHRS and CDR2 YFSETQ. V lost 1 base to trimming and J lost 7 bases, with 18 bases between them. CDR3 length: 17 residues. CDR3 DNA: TGCGCCAGCAGCTTGTTACCAGGGGTCCAAGAAAATTCACCCCTCCACTTT. Translation gives CASSLLPGVQENSPLHF.

The chain recombines TRBV11-2 with TRBJ2-7; 8 nucleotides line up with TRBD1. This CDR3 is 14 amino acids long. V gave up 6 bases and J gave up 3 bases; unmatched junction bases: 7. CDR1 is SGHAT, CDR2 FQNNGV, per germline. In DNA, the CDR3 is TGTGCCAGCAGTCCCGGGACAGGCCTCTACGAGCAGTACTTC. Encoded protein: CASSPGTGLYEQYF.

The chain recombines TRBV5-1 with TRBJ2-7; 12 bases map to TRBD1. Germline-derived CDR1 and CDR2 are SGHRS and YFSETQ. CDR3 length: 16 amino acids. V trimming: 3 bases; J trimming: 4 bases; junction bases outside the gene matches: 8. CDR3 DNA: TGCGCCAGCAGCTCTGGGGGGACAGGGGGCGCGTACGAGCAGTACTTC. Translating gives CASSSGGTGGAYEQYF.

The V gene is TRBV5-1, the J gene TRBJ2-3; the match to TRBD2 covers 8 bases. Germline V gene sequence: CDR1 SGHRS, CDR2 YFSETQ. The V and J ends lost 6 bases and 5 bases, in that order; junction bases with no gene match: 8. The CDR3 loop spans 14 amino acids. CDR3 region: CASTRSGGGDTQYF. Here the CDR3 DNA reads TGCGCCAGCACCCGGTCGGGAGGGGGAGATACGCAGTATTTT.

The chain is built from TRBV5-1 and TRBJ2-3; D possibly corresponds to TRBD2 (6 bases). CDR1 is SGHRS and CDR2 is YFSETQ in the germline V gene. The V and J ends lost 0 bases and 1 base respectively, with 12 bases between them. This CDR3 contains 16 residues. CDR3 loop: CASSLAVVAGTDTQYF. The CDR3 DNA is TGCGCCAGCAGCTTGGCCGTAGTAGCGGGCACAGATACGCAGTATTTT.

The V call is TRBV20-1, the J call TRBJ1-2; TRBD1 matches at 8 bases. Trimming cost V 3 bases and J 7 bases; bases outside gene matches: 7. The CDR3 contains 13 residues. CDR1 and CDR2 (germline): DFQATT, SNEGSKA (reference sequence). For the CDR3, the DNA is TGCAGTGCTAGTTCAGGGGGCGATGGTGGCTACACCTTC. Translated: CSASSGGDGGYTF.

This chain's CDR3 is CASSPTSFSTDTQYF. The CDR3 coding sequence is TGTGCCAGCAGTCCGACTAGCTTCAGCACAGATACGCAGTATTTT. The rearrangement uses TRBV6-5 and TRBJ2-3, with TRBD2 matching over 7 bases. Germline V lookup: CDR1 MNHEY, CDR2 SVGAGI. J lost 0 bases, V lost 5 bases, and 5 bases had no gene match. There are 15 residues in the CDR3.

The chain has TRBV3-1 (or the pseudogene TRBV3-2) and TRBJ2-7, with TRBD2 matching 10 bases. Germline V gives CDR1 LGHDT, CDR2 YNNKEL (reference sequence). This CDR3 is 18 amino acids long. With V trimmed by 1 base and J by 0 bases, 9 bases remained unmatched. DNA of the CDR3: TGTGCCAGCAGCCAAGGGCCGCTGACTAGCGGGTTCTCCTACGAGCAGTACTTC. This encodes CASSQGPLTSGFSYEQYF.

This clone appeared a few times. The chain employs TRBV30 and TRBJ2-7; tentatively, D is TRBD1 (5 bases). CDR1 is GTSNPN, CDR2 SVGIG, per germline (reference sequence). Trimming left V 0 bases short and J 2 bases short, with 11 bases between. The CDR3 sequence is 14 residues long. CDR3: CAWSVYAGTYEQYF. CDR3 DNA sequence: TGTGCCTGGAGTGTTTATGCAGGGACCTACGAGCAGTACTTC.

J is TRBJ2-2 and V is TRBV6-6; the match to TRBD1 covers 9 bases. J lost 6 bases, V lost 5 bases, and 25 bases had no gene match. The CDR3 loop spans 21 amino acids. Germline V gives CDR1 MNHNY, CDR2 SVGAGI (reference sequence). CDR3 nucleotide sequence: TGTGCCAGCAGTCTCGGGACAGGGTCACTACGTGGGCTTATACTAGCCGGGGAGCTGTTTTTT. Its protein product is CASSLGTGSLRGLILAGELFF.

The genes are TRBV12-3 or TRBV12-4 and TRBJ2-1; unclear D gene. The V end was cut by 2 bases, the J end by 12 bases, with 11 bases between. The CDR3 runs to 12 residues. CDR3 amino acids: CASSLKAFGQFF. DNA of the CDR3: TGTGCCAGCAGTTTAAAAGCTTTCGGGCAGTTCTTC.

This chain joins TRBV27 and TRBJ2-5; no clear D gene. The V gene's germline CDR1 is MNHEY and CDR2 SMNVEV (reference sequence). The CDR3 totals 13 residues. Trimming shortened V by 5 bases and J by 4 bases, and 11 bases separated the two germline ends. DNA for the CDR3: TGTGCCAGCAGTCCCCTTCTAGGAGAGACCCAGTACTTC. The encoded protein is CASSPLLGETQYF.

The chain is built from TRBV30 and TRBJ1-3; D may be TRBD1 (5 bases). The CDR3 spans 13 residues. Germline V gene sequence: CDR1 GTSNPN, CDR2 SVGIG (reference sequence). Trimming stripped 5 bases from V and 3 bases from J, with 11 bases between. The CDR3 protein is CAWLGGDGNTIYF. In DNA form, the CDR3 reads TGTGCCTGGCTGGGGGGGGATGGAAACACCATATATTTT.

V gene TRBV4-1 combines with J gene TRBJ1-1; D remains ambiguous. CDR1 and CDR2 from the germline V gene are MGHRA and YSYEKL. The CDR3 totals 14 residues. Trimming shortened V by 8 bases and J by 0 bases, and 13 bases separated the two germline ends. CDR3 coding DNA: TGCGCCAGCTCCCCGGGGATCATGAACACTGAAGCTTTCTTT. Its translation is CASSPGIMNTEAFF.

The rearrangement links TRBV7-2 to TRBJ2-5, with TRBD2 as a possible D gene (6 bases). The CDR3 loop spans 15 amino acids. With 5 bases removed from V and 2 bases from J, the gap between germline ends came to 15 bases. Germline loops: CDR1 SGHTA, CDR2 FQGNSA. The CDR3 nucleotides are TGTGCCAGCAGCCCTGATGGGGGGTTACAAGAGACCCAGTACTTC. Translation: CASSPDGGLQETQYF. The full variable domain, rest sourced from reference TRBV7-2 and TRBJ2-5, is GAGVSQSPSNKVTEKGKDVELRCDPISGHTALYWYRQSLGQGLEFLIYFQGNSAPDKSGLPSDRFSAERTGGSVSTLTIQRTQQEDSAVYLCASSPDGGLQETQYFGPGTRLLVL.

V and J are TRBV27 and TRBJ2-2, with D possibly matching TRBD2 (6 bases). Germline V CDR1 and CDR2: MNHEY, SMNVEV (reference sequence). The ends were cut back, 5 bases at V and 6 bases at J, with 16 bases in the middle. The CDR3 totals 15 residues. CDR3 coding DNA: TGTGCCAGCAGTGGGGGGACGTTTAGCTCCGGGGAGCTGTTTTTT. This codes for CASSGGTFSSGELFF.

This clone was recorded many times. The rearrangement links TRBV24-1 to TRBJ2-3; 9 bases align to TRBD1. The CDR3 consists of 15 residues. J was trimmed by 6 bases and V by 9 bases; bases with no gene match: 12. Looked up from germline, CDR1 is KGHDR and CDR2 is SFDVKD. CDR3 region: CATGPGTGSMDTQYF. CDR3 DNA: TGTGCCACCGGCCCCGGGACAGGGTCAATGGATACGCAGTATTTT.

The V gene is TRBV6-5, the J gene TRBJ1-5; D remains unclear. The CDR3 sequence is 13 residues long. The V end lost 8 bases, the J end lost 0 bases, and 8 bases lay between the germline ends. Germline V gives CDR1 MNHEY, CDR2 SVGAGI. In nucleotides, the CDR3 is TGTGCCAGCCGATCCGGTAGCAATCAGCCCCAGCATTTT. Protein: CASRSGSNQPQHF.

The V and J genes are TRBV11-2 and TRBJ2-7; 11 positions agree with TRBD1. CDR3 length: 18 amino acids. V gave up 6 bases and J gave up 3 bases; unmatched junction bases: 16. Germline values: CDR1 SGHAT, CDR2 FQNNGV. The CDR3, as DNA: TGTGCCAGCAGTCCCCAGGCGGGGGGACAGGGGGGATTCTACGAGCAGTACTTC. Translating gives CASSPQAGGQGGFYEQYF.

Worth noting for this clone: A junction end diverges from the germline sequence, so it may reflect a read error. The chain is built from TRBV15 and TRBJ2-1; perhaps TRBD1 as D (6 bases). This CDR3 contains 17 residues. Germline V gene lookup returns CDR1 LNHNV and CDR2 YYDKDF (reference sequence). CDR3 residues: CATSEGAGDNSYNGQFF. For the CDR3, the DNA is TGTGCCACCAGCGAAGGGGCAGGGGATAATTCCTACAATGGGCAGTTCTTC.

This clone was recorded only once. The chain couples TRBV14 to TRBJ2-1; TRBD2 is a possible D gene (5 bases). The CDR3 runs 15 residues. The germline V gene encodes CDR1 SGHDN and CDR2 FVKESK. V lost 3 bases and J lost 9, with 18 bases in between. The CDR3 sequence: CASSQETDYIAEQFF. CDR3 nucleotide sequence: TGTGCCAGCAGCCAGGAAACCGACTATATCGCTGAGCAGTTCTTC.

The rearrangement links TRBV7-9 to TRBJ1-1; the match to TRBD1 covers 9 bases. CDR1 is SEHNR, CDR2 FQNEAQ, per germline (reference sequence). The J segment lost 4 bases and the V segment lost 5 bases, leaving 8 bases of the junction unmatched. There are 15 residues in the CDR3. The CDR3 sequence is CASSKIGTGSTEAFF. Here the CDR3 DNA reads TGTGCCAGCAGCAAAATCGGGACAGGGAGCACTGAAGCTTTCTTT.

The chain combines TRBV6-5 with TRBJ2-3; 9 nucleotides match TRBD1. The CDR3 totals 15 residues. Germline lookup yields CDR1 MNHEY and CDR2 SVGAGI. V gave up 6 bases and J gave up 5 bases; unmatched junction bases: 9. For the CDR3, the DNA is TGTGCCAGCAGACCCGGGGGACAGGGTATAGATACGCAGTATTTT. Translating gives CASRPGGQGIDTQYF.

The chain carries TRBV10-2 and TRBJ1-2, with D perhaps matching TRBD1 (5 bases). Germline-derived CDR1 and CDR2 are WSHSY and SAAADI. The CDR3 covers 14 residues. V was pared by 7 bases and J by 2 bases, with 14 bases between. CDR3 nucleotides: TGCGCCAGCAAAACCGGGACTTTAAACTATGGCTACACCTTC. Its translation is CASKTGTLNYGYTF.

The V call is TRBV6-5, the J call TRBJ1-2; D gene uncertain. CDR1 MNHEY and CDR2 SVGAGI come from the germline V gene. The CDR3 runs 11 residues. V shed 2 bases and J shed 8 bases, with 6 bases lying between them. CDR3 sequence: CASSYGRGYTF. The CDR3 nucleotides read TGTGCCAGCAGTTACGGGAGGGGCTACACCTTC.

The chain employs TRBV12-3 or TRBV12-4 and TRBJ2-1; tentatively, D is TRBD2 (6 bases). Deletions cut 3 bases from V and 9 bases from J, with 6 bases between. CDR3 size: 11 residues. The DNA for the CDR3 is TGTGCCAGCAGTTTCGGGAGTGAGCAGTTCTTC. Amino acids: CASSFGSEQFF.

In its sample, this clone was seen a few times. This rearrangement joins TRBV7-9 to TRBJ1-4, with D unclear. Germline V gives CDR1 SEHNR, CDR2 FQNEAQ (reference sequence). The germline V and J ends were trimmed by 2 bases and 5 bases, with 12 bases remaining between them. The CDR3 totals 15 residues. The CDR3 DNA reads as TGTGCCAGCAGCTTAATTCGAGGATCCAATGAAAAACTGTTTTTT. This translates into CASSLIRGSNEKLFF.

The CDR3 sequence: CASAISYRIQETQYF. The CDR3 DNA reads TGTGCCAGCGCTATCTCCTACAGGATCCAAGAGACCCAGTACTTC. The rearrangement uses TRBV27 and TRBJ2-5; D is perhaps TRBD1 (5 bases). This CDR3 comprises 15 residues. V was clipped by 8 bases and J by 1 base, with 17 bases between them. Germline V gene data show CDR1 as MNHEY and CDR2 as SMNVEV (reference sequence).

The chain has TRBV5-5 and TRBJ2-5; TRBD1 matches 7 bases. V lost 3 bases to trimming and J lost 7 bases; unmatched junction nucleotides: 6. The CDR3 is 13 residues long. Germline values: CDR1 SGHKS, CDR2 YYEKEE (reference sequence). This CDR3 reads CASSSQGVGTQYF. The CDR3 bases are TGTGCCAGCAGCTCCCAGGGGGTGGGGACCCAGTACTTC.

The genes are TRBV5-4 and TRBJ1-3, with D hard to call. The germline V and J ends were trimmed by 4 bases and 4 bases, with 9 bases remaining between them. The CDR3 is 13 residues long. CDR1 is SGHNT and CDR2 is YYREEE in the germline V gene (reference sequence). This chain's CDR3 is CASSPPSGNTIYF. CDR3 DNA sequence: TGTGCCAGCAGCCCTCCTTCCGGAAACACCATATATTTT.